This entry is about one TCR beta chain. Antigen specificity is unknown. Sequenced by immunoSEQ multiplex PCR; TCRdb stores in-frame clones only, minus some. This table has some 2,300 clones, 80% to 95% appearing once. These data originate in a study of graft-versus-host responses after intestinal transplantation. Germline values: CDR1 SGHRS, CDR2 YFSETQ. With 0 bases removed from V and 2 bases from J, the gap between germline ends came to 10 bases. The CDR3 has 15 amino acids. Points from the study as a whole: After transplant, early declines in HvG clones were associated with peak levels of circulating GvH clones. The authors found GvH clones in recipient marrow, some appearing first in ileum or blood.

The V and J genes are TRBV5-1 and TRBJ2-3; D may be TRBD1 (6 bases). The sequencing here drew on PBMCs, taken 19 days after intestinal transplant. This receptor was taken from a human patient who received an intestinal transplant, so some T cells may come from the graft donor. Written as DNA, the CDR3 is TGCGCCAGCAGCTTGGATCAGGGGACCACAGATACGCAGTATTTT. As protein: CASSLDQGTTDTQYF.